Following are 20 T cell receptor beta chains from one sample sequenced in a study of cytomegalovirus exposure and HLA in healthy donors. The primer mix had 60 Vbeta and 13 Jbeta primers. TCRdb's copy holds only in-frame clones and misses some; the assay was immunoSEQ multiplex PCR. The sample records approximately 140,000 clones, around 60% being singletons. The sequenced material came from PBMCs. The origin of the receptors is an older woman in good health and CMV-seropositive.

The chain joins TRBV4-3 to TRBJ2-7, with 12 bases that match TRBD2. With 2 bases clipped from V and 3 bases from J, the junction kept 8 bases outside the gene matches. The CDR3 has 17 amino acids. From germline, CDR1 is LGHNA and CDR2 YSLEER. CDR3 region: CASSQKLGLAGNYEQYF. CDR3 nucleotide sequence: TGCGCCAGCAGCCAAAAACTTGGACTAGCGGGAAACTACGAGCAGTACTTC.

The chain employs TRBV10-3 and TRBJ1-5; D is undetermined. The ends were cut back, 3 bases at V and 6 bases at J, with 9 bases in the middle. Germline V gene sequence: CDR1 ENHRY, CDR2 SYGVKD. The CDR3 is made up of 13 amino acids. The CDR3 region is CAISDPRGQPQHF. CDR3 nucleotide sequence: TGTGCCATCAGTGACCCCCGCGGTCAGCCCCAGCATTTT.

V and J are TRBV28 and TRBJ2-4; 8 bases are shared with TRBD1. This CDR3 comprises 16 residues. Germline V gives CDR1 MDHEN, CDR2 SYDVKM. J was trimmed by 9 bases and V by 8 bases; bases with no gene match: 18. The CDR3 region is CASAKTGTGGWSIQYF. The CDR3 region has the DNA TGTGCCAGCGCAAAAACCGGGACAGGAGGGTGGAGCATTCAGTACTTC.

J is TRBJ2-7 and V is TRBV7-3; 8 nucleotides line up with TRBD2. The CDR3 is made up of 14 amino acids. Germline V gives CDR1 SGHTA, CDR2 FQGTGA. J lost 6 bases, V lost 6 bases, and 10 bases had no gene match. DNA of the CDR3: TGTGCCAGCAGACCATCCGGGACTAGGGGCGAGCAGTACTTC. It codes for CASRPSGTRGEQYF.

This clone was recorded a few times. CDR3: CSVERQGDSGNTIYF. The CDR3 nucleotides read TGCAGCGTCGAAAGACAGGGGGACTCTGGAAACACCATATATTTT. The rearrangement uses TRBV29-1 and TRBJ1-3; 9 nucleotides line up with TRBD1. Germline V CDR1 and CDR2: SQVTM, ANQGSEA. V shed 6 bases, J shed 0 bases, and the junction held 6 bases outside the gene matches. The CDR3 extends over 15 amino acids.

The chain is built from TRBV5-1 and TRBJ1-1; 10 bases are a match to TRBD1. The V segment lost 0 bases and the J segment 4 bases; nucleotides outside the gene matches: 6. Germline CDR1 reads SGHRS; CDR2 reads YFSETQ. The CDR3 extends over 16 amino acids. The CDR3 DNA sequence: TGCGCCAGCAGCTTGGCTGACAGGGGGCGAATCACTGAAGCTTTCTTT. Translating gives CASSLADRGRITEAFF.

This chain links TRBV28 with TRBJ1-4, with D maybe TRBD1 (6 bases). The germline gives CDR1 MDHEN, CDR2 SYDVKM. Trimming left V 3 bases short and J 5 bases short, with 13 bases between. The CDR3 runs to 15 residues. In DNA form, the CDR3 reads TGTGCCAGCAGTTTCGCCCCAGGGGAAAATGAAAAACTGTTTTTT. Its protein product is CASSFAPGENEKLFF.

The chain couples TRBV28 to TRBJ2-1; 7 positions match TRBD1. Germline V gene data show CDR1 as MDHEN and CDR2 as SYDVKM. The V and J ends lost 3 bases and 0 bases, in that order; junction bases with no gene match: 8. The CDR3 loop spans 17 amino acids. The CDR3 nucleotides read TGTGCCAGCAGTTTTTGGGACAGCCATAGCTCCTACAATGAGCAGTTCTTC. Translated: CASSFWDSHSSYNEQFF.

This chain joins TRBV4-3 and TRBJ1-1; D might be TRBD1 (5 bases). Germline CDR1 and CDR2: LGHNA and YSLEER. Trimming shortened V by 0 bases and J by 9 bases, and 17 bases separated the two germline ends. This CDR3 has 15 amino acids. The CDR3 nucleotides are TGCGCCAGCAGCCAAGATTTGGGGCTCCCGTTAAAAGCTTTCTTT. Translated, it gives CASSQDLGLPLKAFF.

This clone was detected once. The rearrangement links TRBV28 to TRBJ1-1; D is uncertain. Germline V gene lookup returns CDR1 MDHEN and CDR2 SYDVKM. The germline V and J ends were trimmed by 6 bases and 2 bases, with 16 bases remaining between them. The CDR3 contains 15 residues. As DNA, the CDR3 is TGTGCCAGCAGCCGATGGTATCGGGGTAACACTGAAGCTTTCTTT. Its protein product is CASSRWYRGNTEAFF.

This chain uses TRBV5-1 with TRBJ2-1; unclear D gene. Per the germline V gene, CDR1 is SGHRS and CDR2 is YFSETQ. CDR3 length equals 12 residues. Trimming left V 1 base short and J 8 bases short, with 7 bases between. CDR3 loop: CASSLLRDEQFF. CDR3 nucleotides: TGCGCCAGCAGCTTGCTCCGGGATGAGCAGTTCTTC. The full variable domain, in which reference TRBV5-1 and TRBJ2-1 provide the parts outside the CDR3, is KAGVTQTPRYLIKTRGQQVTLSCSPISGHRSVSWYQQTPGQGLQFLFEYFSETQRNKGNFPGRFSGRQFSNSRSEMNVSTLELGDSALYLCASSLLRDEQFFGPGTRLTVL.

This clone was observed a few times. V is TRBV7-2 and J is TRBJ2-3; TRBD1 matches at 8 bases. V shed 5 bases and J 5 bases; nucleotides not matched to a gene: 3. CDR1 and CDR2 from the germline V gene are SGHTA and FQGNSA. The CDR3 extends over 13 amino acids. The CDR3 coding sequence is TGTGCCAGCAGCACACAGGGGGGAGATACGCAGTATTTT. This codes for CASSTQGGDTQYF.

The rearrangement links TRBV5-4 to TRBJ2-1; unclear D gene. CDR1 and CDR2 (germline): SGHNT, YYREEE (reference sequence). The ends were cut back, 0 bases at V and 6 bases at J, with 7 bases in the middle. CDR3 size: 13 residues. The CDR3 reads CASSLATGNEQFF. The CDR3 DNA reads TGTGCCAGCAGCTTGGCCACGGGCAATGAGCAGTTCTTC.

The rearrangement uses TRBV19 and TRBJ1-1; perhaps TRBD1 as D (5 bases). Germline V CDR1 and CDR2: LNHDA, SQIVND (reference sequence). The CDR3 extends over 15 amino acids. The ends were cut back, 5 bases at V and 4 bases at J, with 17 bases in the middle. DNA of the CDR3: TGTGCCAGTAGTTTAACCGGGGGGAGCGGCACTGAAGCTTTCTTT. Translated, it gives CASSLTGGSGTEAFF.

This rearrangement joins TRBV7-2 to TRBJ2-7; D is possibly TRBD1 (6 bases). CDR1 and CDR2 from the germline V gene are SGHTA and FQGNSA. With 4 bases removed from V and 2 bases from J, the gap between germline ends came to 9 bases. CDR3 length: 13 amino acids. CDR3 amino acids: CASSSRDTYEQYF. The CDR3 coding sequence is TGTGCCAGCAGCTCCCGGGACACCTACGAGCAGTACTTC.

As DNA, the CDR3 is TGTGCCATCAGTGGTGGAGGGACTGGGGCCAACGTCCTGACTTTC. It codes for CAISGGGTGANVLTF. The chain employs TRBV10-3 and TRBJ2-6; weak D call: TRBD2 (6 bases). Per germline, CDR1 ENHRY and CDR2 SYGVKD. V was shortened by 4 bases and J by 2 bases, with 9 bases between the two germline ends. This CDR3 spans 15 amino acids.

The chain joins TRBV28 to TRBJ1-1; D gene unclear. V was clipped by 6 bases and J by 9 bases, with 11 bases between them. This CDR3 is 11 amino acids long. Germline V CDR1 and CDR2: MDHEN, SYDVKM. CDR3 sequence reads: CASRSLRKAFF. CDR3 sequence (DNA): TGTGCCAGCAGGTCTCTCAGGAAAGCTTTCTTT.

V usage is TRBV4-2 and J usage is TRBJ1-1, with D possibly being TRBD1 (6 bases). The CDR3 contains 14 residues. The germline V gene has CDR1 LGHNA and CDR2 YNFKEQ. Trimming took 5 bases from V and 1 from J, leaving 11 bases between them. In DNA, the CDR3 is TGTGCCAGCAGCGAGGGGGTTACGAACACTGAAGCTTTCTTT. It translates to CASSEGVTNTEAFF.

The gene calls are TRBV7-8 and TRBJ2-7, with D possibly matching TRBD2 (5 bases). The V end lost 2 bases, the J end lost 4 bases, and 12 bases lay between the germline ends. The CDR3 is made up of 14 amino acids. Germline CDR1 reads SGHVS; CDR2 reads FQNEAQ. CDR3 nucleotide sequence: TGTGCCAGCAGCTTAAGAAGGGAGAGGTACGAGCAGTACTTC. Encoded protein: CASSLRRERYEQYF.

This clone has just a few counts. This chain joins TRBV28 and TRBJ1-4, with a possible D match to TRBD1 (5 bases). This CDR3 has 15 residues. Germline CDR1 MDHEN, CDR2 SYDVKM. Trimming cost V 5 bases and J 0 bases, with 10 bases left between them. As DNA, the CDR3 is TGTGCCAGCAGTCTACCAGGGTCAACTAATGAAAAACTGTTTTTT. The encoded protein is CASSLPGSTNEKLFF.